This TCR beta chain was recorded in a study of blood T cells in healthy people across ages. Trimming removed 0 bases at V and 6 bases at J, with 14 bases between. CDR3 size: 15 residues. CDR1 and CDR2 from the germline V gene are MNHEY and SVGAGI. Each donor's blood draw was 8.5 to 10 milliliters of peripheral blood. It was with a sample-barcoded 5' primer and a J-beta primer mix that a second PCR of about 6 to 12 cycles was run. MiXCR was run by TCRdb on the 5' RACE reads, yielding one entry per CDR3 protein. Among just over 1 million distinct CDR3 sequences listed, 45% were seen once. The sequence was obtained from a woman aged 60-70 years in good health. The chain uses TRBV6-5 and TRBJ1-2; D unclear. The specimen was blood. The DNA for the CDR3 is TGTGCCAGCAGTTACTCTCCCAAAGGTTCGAATGGCTACACCTTC. Its translation is CASSYSPKGSNGYTF.